These 25 T cell receptor beta chains were all obtained from the same sample, sequenced in a study of neurological immune-mediated disorders. A single record per CDR3 protein comes from TCRdb applying MiXCR to the 5' RACE reads. In the table there are about 46,000 distinct CDR3 sequences, roughly 3.2% of which are singletons. The sequencing input was PBMCs. Receptor source: a woman in her forties or fifties with multiple sclerosis.

This clonotype was observed many times. The rearrangement uses TRBV28 and TRBJ2-1, with D possibly matching TRBD1 (6 bases). Trimming pared 0 bases from V and 9 bases from J, leaving 9 bases between. Germline V gene sequence: CDR1 MDHEN, CDR2 SYDVKM. The CDR3 length is 13 residues. For the CDR3, the DNA is TGTGCCAGCAGTTTATGGAGACAGGCTGAGCAGTTCTTC. It translates to CASSLWRQAEQFF.

This clonotype was recorded at least ten times. The gene calls are TRBV10-3 and TRBJ2-7, with D perhaps TRBD1 (6 bases). This CDR3 contains 12 residues. With 7 bases removed from V and 2 bases from J, the gap between germline ends came to 9 bases. CDR1 is ENHRY and CDR2 is SYGVKD in the germline V gene. The CDR3 here is CAIIGGAYEQYV. The CDR3 coding sequence is TGTGCCATCATAGGGGGTGCCTACGAGCAGTACGTC.

This clonotype was picked up many times. The genes are TRBV27 and TRBJ1-1; 12 bases are a match to TRBD1. Trimming removed 2 bases from V and 3 bases from J; junction bases left unmatched: 22. This CDR3 contains 22 residues. The germline CDR1 and CDR2 sequences are MNHEY and SMNVEV (reference sequence). The CDR3 DNA reads as TGTGCCAGCAGTTTAGGGGGAGGGACAGGGGGCGCCGGACGATACAGACACACTGAAGCTTTCTTT. Translated: CASSLGGGTGGAGRYRHTEAFF.

This clonotype showed up many times. The CDR3 region is CASSSPGTRGNEQFF. CDR3 nucleotide sequence: TGTGCCAGCAGTTCGCCCGGGACTAGGGGCAATGAGCAGTTCTTC. V gene TRBV12-3 or TRBV12-4 combines with J gene TRBJ2-1, with 8 bases fitting TRBD2. J lost 6 bases, V lost 4 bases, and 8 bases had no gene match. The length of the CDR3 is 15 residues.

This clonotype has at least ten counts. This chain links TRBV27 with TRBJ2-5; unclear D gene. Germline V gene data show CDR1 as MNHEY and CDR2 as SMNVEV (reference sequence). With 1 base removed from V and 4 bases from J, the gap between germline ends came to 1 base. CDR3 length: 11 residues. The CDR3 region is CASSLLETQYF. In nucleotides, the CDR3 is TGTGCCAGCAGTTTATTAGAGACCCAGTACTTC.

This clonotype was detected ten times or more. The chain is built from TRBV4-1 and TRBJ2-1; the match to TRBD2 covers 7 bases. The CDR3 length is 14 residues. With 1 base clipped from V and 5 bases from J, the junction kept 2 bases outside the gene matches. Germline-derived CDR1 and CDR2 are MGHRA and YSYEKL. The CDR3 coding sequence is TGCGCCAGCAGCCAAGCCCTAGCGGACAATGAGCAGTTCTTC. Translation gives CASSQALADNEQFF.

This clonotype was observed at least ten times. The chain recombines TRBV3-1 with TRBJ2-1; perhaps TRBD1 as D (6 bases). V was clipped by 4 bases and J by 0 bases, with 13 bases between them. Germline values: CDR1 LGHDT, CDR2 YNNKEL (reference sequence). The CDR3 is made up of 16 amino acids. The CDR3 bases are TGTGCCAGCAGCCCCTTCGGACAGAGCTCCTACAATGAGCAGTTCTTC. This codes for CASSPFGQSSYNEQFF.

This clonotype was recorded at least ten times. The genes are TRBV6-2 or TRBV6-3 and TRBJ2-1; 14 bases align to TRBD2. Looked up from germline, CDR1 is MNHEY and CDR2 is SVGEGT. Unmatched junction bases numbered 10, after V lost 6 bases and J lost 9 bases. There are 16 residues in the CDR3. The CDR3 nucleotides are TGTGCCAGCAGCCCGAGGGGACTAGCGGGAGCGGGTGAGCAGTTCTTC. This sequence encodes CASSPRGLAGAGEQFF.

As regards this clonotype: A read error may be the cause here, since a much bigger clone is one base away. The rearrangement joins TRBV18 to TRBJ2-3, with 7 bases aligning to TRBD2. Germline V gene data show CDR1 as KGHSH and CDR2 as LQKENI. J gave up 2 bases and V 4 bases, and 3 bases lay outside the gene matches. The CDR3 runs 14 residues. CDR3 bases: TGTGCCAGCTCACAAACTAGCGCCACAGATACGCAGTATTTT. As protein: CASSQTSATDTQYF.

This clonotype was counted ten times or more. V usage is TRBV5-1 and J usage is TRBJ1-2; 8 positions agree with TRBD1. With V trimmed by 3 bases and J by 11 bases, 15 bases remained unmatched. Per the germline V gene, CDR1 is SGHRS and CDR2 is YFSETQ. The CDR3 consists of 15 residues. CDR3 region: CASSSLGQGTPQYTF. The CDR3 DNA reads TGCGCCAGCAGCTCCCTTGGACAGGGAACCCCGCAGTACACCTTC.

This clonotype was counted many times. The genes are TRBV15 and TRBJ2-1; 10 nucleotides match TRBD2. The trim removed 0 bases at V and 8 bases at J, leaving 4 bases unmatched. Germline V gene data show CDR1 as LNHNV and CDR2 as YYDKDF (reference sequence). The CDR3 is 15 amino acids. The CDR3 DNA reads as TGTGCCACCAGCAGAGAAACTAGCGGGGTCGATGAGCAGTTCTTC. This sequence encodes CATSRETSGVDEQFF.

The gene calls are TRBV20-1 and TRBJ2-7, with D perhaps matching TRBD2 (6 bases). Trimming removed 6 bases from V and 5 bases from J, with 23 bases in between. CDR1 and CDR2 from the germline V gene are DFQATT and SNEGSKA (reference sequence). This CDR3 is built from 15 residues. The CDR3 sequence: CSARYGGYGLDEQYF. CDR3 bases: TGCAGTGCCCGCTATGGGGGGTACGGCCTTGACGAGCAGTACTTC.

Turning to this clonotype: This clone may be a read error of a much larger clone one base away. The chain employs TRBV28 and TRBJ2-3; D call uncertain. This CDR3 has 13 amino acids. Germline assignment: CDR1 MDHEN and CDR2 SYDVKM. The CDR3 coding sequence is TGTGCCAGCAGCCGAGGATCCACAGATAAGCAGTATTTT. Amino acids: CASSRGSTDKQYF.

In its sample, this clonotype was seen a few times. The V call is TRBV12-2, the J call TRBJ2-2. TRBV12-2 is given as a pseudogene. This CDR3 spans 14 amino acids. Written as DNA, the CDR3 is TGTGCAAGTCGCCGTGGCGACGACACCGGGGAGCTGTTTTTT. It is translated as CASRRGDDTGELFF.

This clonotype was counted ten times or more. This rearrangement joins TRBV20-1 to TRBJ1-3; weak D call: TRBD1 (6 bases). The CDR3 is made up of 16 amino acids. With 3 bases removed from V and 0 bases from J, the gap between germline ends came to 15 bases. CDR1 DFQATT and CDR2 SNEGSKA come from the germline V gene (reference sequence). CDR3 region: CSASLPTGRSGNTIYF. The CDR3 bases are TGCAGTGCTAGCCTCCCGACAGGACGCTCTGGAAACACCATATATTTT.

This clonotype showed up many times. The chain couples TRBV28 to TRBJ2-1, with 9 bases that match TRBD2. Trimming removed 5 bases from V and 1 base from J; junction bases left unmatched: 6. Germline V gene lookup returns CDR1 MDHEN and CDR2 SYDVKM. CDR3 length equals 16 residues. CDR3 in DNA: TGTGCCAGCAGTCTTAGCGGGAGTCTTTCCTACAATGAGCAGTTCTTC. Amino acids: CASSLSGSLSYNEQFF.

This clonotype was observed at least ten times. The V call is TRBV5-1, the J call TRBJ2-7, with D maybe TRBD2 (5 bases). Trimming left V 0 bases short and J 6 bases short, with 7 bases between. In germline, CDR1 is SGHRS, CDR2 YFSETQ. The CDR3 totals 12 residues. The CDR3 is CASSLAGSEQYF. The CDR3 region has the DNA TGCGCCAGCAGCTTGGCGGGAAGCGAGCAGTACTTC.

Points on this clonotype: A much larger clone differs from this one at a single base, so this may be a read error. The chain employs TRBV27 and TRBJ2-5; the D gene could be TRBD1 or TRBD2 (5 bases each). The germline gives CDR1 MNHEY, CDR2 SMNVEV (reference sequence). This CDR3 region has 14 residues. V dropped 2 bases and J dropped 10 bases, with 17 bases sitting between them. The CDR3 nucleotides read TGTGCCAGCAGTTTAGAAGGGGAGATCAAGAACCAGTACTTC. This translates into CASSLEGEIKNQYF.

This clonotype was recorded at least ten times. The chain uses TRBV5-6 and TRBJ1-1; D uncertain. Trimming cost V 4 bases and J 1 base, with 11 bases left between them. This CDR3 has 14 residues. The germline V gene has CDR1 SGHDT and CDR2 YYEEEE. In DNA form, the CDR3 reads TGTGCCAGCAGCGACGACACTTCGAACACTGAAGCTTTCTTT. Protein sequence: CASSDDTSNTEAFF.

This clonotype came up many times. An end of the junction does not agree with germline; a read error may underlie this. J is TRBJ2-5 and V is TRBV28; 12 nucleotides align to TRBD1. There are 11 residues in the CDR3. CDR1 is MDHEN, CDR2 SYDVKM, per germline. CDR3 DNA sequence: TGTGCCAGCAGCCAGTTGGGACAGGGGGCGTTC. This codes for CASSQLGQGAF.

There are many counts of this clonotype. The chain joins TRBV5-1 to TRBJ2-2; D is unresolved. Trimming cost V 0 bases and J 0 bases, with 6 bases left between them. Germline CDR1 reads SGHRS; CDR2 reads YFSETQ. The CDR3 runs 15 residues. CDR3 loop: CASSLDSSNTGELFF. DNA of the CDR3: TGCGCCAGCAGCTTGGACAGCTCGAACACCGGGGAGCTGTTTTTT.

This clonotype was recorded at least ten times. The genes are TRBV7-8 and TRBJ1-6, with D perhaps TRBD1 (6 bases). V shed 1 base and J shed 9 bases, with 16 bases lying between them. The CDR3 loop spans 16 amino acids. Germline CDR1 SGHVS, CDR2 FQNEAQ. The CDR3 nucleotides read TGTGCCAGCAGCTTAGGTTTGGGCGGAGGGGGTTCACCCCTCCACTTT. Its translation: CASSLGLGGGGSPLHF. Looking up the rest from reference TRBV7-8 and TRBJ1-6 gives the full variable domain: GAGVSQSPRYKVAKRGQDVALRCDPISGHVSLFWYQQALGQGPEFLTYFQNEAQLDKSGLPSDRFFAERPEGSVSTLKIQRTQQEDSAVYLCASSLGLGGGGSPLHFGNGTRLTVT.

The chain employs TRBV18 and TRBJ2-7, with TRBD1 as a possible D gene (6 bases). The CDR3 runs 14 residues. Trimming stripped 2 bases from V and 7 bases from J, with 15 bases between. The germline CDR1 and CDR2 sequences are KGHSH and LQKENI. CDR3 DNA: TGTGCCAGCTCACCAGGGGGCTCCCCGGGGGAGCAGTACTTC. It yields the protein CASSPGGSPGEQYF.

The gene calls are TRBV20-1 and TRBJ2-2; 10 bases are shared with TRBD2. Germline loops: CDR1 DFQATT, CDR2 SNEGSKA (reference sequence). The CDR3 is made up of 14 amino acids. Trimming at V came to 5 bases and at J to 6 bases, leaving 6 bases not matched to a gene. The CDR3 nucleotides read TGCAGTGCTGGGAAAGCGGGAGGGCCCGGGGAGCTGTTTTTT. The encoded protein is CSAGKAGGPGELFF.

This clonotype was seen ten or more times. The gene calls are TRBV11-2 and TRBJ1-2; D gene ambiguous. This CDR3 spans 12 amino acids. CDR1 SGHAT and CDR2 FQNNGV come from the germline V gene. V was clipped by 3 bases and J by 5 bases, with 7 bases between them. The CDR3 here is CASSFAHYGYTF. The DNA of the CDR3 is TGTGCCAGCAGCTTCGCCCATTATGGCTACACCTTC. The variable domain in full, completed from reference TRBV11-2 and TRBJ1-2, reads EAGVAQSPRYKIIEKRQSVAFWCNPISGHATLYWYQQILGQGPKLLIQFQNNGVVDDSQLPKDRFSAERLKGVDSTLKIQPAKLEDSAVYLCASSFAHYGYTFGSGTRLTVV.